Below, 5 T cell receptor beta chains from the same sample are listed, as sequenced in a study of T cell repertoires in cytomegalovirus infection. TCRdb analysed the reads with MiXCR anew, one entry per CDR3 protein. In the table there are roughly 630,000 distinct CDR3 sequences, 24% of which are singletons. Sequenced material: CD8+ T cells from PBMCs. The receptors here all came from a human donor in good health (CMV status not recorded). Some clones in this sample may be carry-over from other donors' samples.

This clonotype has ten or more counts. This rearrangement joins TRBV6-4 to TRBJ2-3; unclear D gene. The CDR3 consists of 17 residues. The germline CDR1 and CDR2 sequences are MRHNA and SNTAGT. Trimming stripped 0 bases from V and 2 bases from J, with 15 bases between. The CDR3, as DNA: TGTGCCAGCAGTGACTCATCCACACGTACCTACACAGATACGCAGTATTTT. It codes for CASSDSSTRTYTDTQYF.

A few counts support this clonotype. The V call is TRBV7-6, the J call TRBJ2-7; perhaps TRBD2 as D (5 bases). Germline CDR1 SGHVS, CDR2 FNYEAQ. The CDR3 spans 16 residues. V was trimmed by 2 bases and J by 0 bases, leaving 14 bases between them. The CDR3 protein is CASSLKWTGSSYEQYF. Written as DNA, the CDR3 is TGTGCCAGCAGCTTAAAGTGGACGGGGTCCTCCTACGAGCAGTACTTC. Looking up the rest from reference TRBV7-6 and TRBJ2-7 gives the full variable domain: GAGVSQSPRYKVTKRGQDVALRCDPISGHVSLYWYRQALGQGPEFLTYFNYEAQQDKSGLPNDRFSAERPEGSISTLTIQRTEQRDSAMYRCASSLKWTGSSYEQYFGPGTRLTVT.

At least ten counts were recorded for this clonotype. This chain uses TRBV7-2 with TRBJ2-1, with a tentative D call TRBD2 (5 bases). V was trimmed by 5 bases and J by 5 bases, leaving 10 bases between them. The CDR3 sequence is 13 residues long. Germline assignment: CDR1 SGHTA and CDR2 FQGNSA. CDR3: CASSATRNNEQFF. CDR3 nucleotides: TGTGCCAGCAGCGCAACTAGAAACAATGAGCAGTTCTTC. The whole variable domain, remainder taken from reference TRBV7-2 and TRBJ2-1, is GAGVSQSPSNKVTEKGKDVELRCDPISGHTALYWYRQSLGQGLEFLIYFQGNSAPDKSGLPSDRFSAERTGGSVSTLTIQRTQQEDSAVYLCASSATRNNEQFFGPGTRLTVL.

The CDR3 nucleotides are TGTGCCAGTAGGCCAGGGTTCGGCACTGAAGCTTTCTTT. Protein: CASRPGFGTEAFF. This chain connects TRBV19 to TRBJ1-1; the D gene is possibly TRBD1 (5 bases). CDR3 size: 13 residues. V lost 6 bases and J 4 bases, leaving 12 bases between the germline ends. The germline V gene encodes CDR1 LNHDA and CDR2 SQIVND (reference sequence).

This clonotype was observed a handful of times. CDR3 sequence reads: CASSFPGQGSEGGYTF. The DNA of the CDR3 is TGTGCCAGCAGCTTCCCGGGACAGGGCTCGGAGGGTGGCTACACCTTC. The rearrangement uses TRBV7-6 and TRBJ1-2, with 9 bases matching TRBD1. Germline V gene sequence: CDR1 SGHVS, CDR2 FNYEAQ. The CDR3 length is 16 residues. Trimming cost V 3 bases and J 7 bases; bases outside gene matches: 12.